This T cell receptor (beta chain) was sequenced for a study of shared clonotypes between healthy human individuals. This CDR3 is built from 13 residues. Germline V CDR1 and CDR2: ENHRY, SYGVKD. The ends were cut back, 7 bases at V and 5 bases at J, with 14 bases in the middle. The protocol was immunoSEQ multiplex PCR, while the TCRdb copy is restricted to in-frame clones and leaves out a portion. The sample shows 500,000 or so clones, 95% to 97% of them seen only once. This clone showed up just once. Its antigen is unknown. Findings and limits, study-wide: Sampling involved blood alone; tissue repertoires likely differ. Sequencing of the sorted subsets was shown by rarefaction to be incomplete despite large depth.

The rearrangement links TRBV10-3 to TRBJ1-1; the D gene is possibly TRBD1 (6 bases). The sequence derives from a woman in her twenties or thirties in good health. The sequenced sample consisted of naive CD4+ T cells sorted from blood. Regarding subset: CD45RA+ positively selected. Here the CDR3 DNA reads TGTGCCATCAACGACAGGACGGATACTGAAGCTTTCTTT. Translation: CAINDRTDTEAFF.